The source of this T cell receptor beta chain is a study of T cells in Graves' hyperthyroidism and ophthalmopathy (dated by TCRdb to the late 2010s). Looking at the study overall: Peripheral blood was sampled at the time of initial diagnosis, prior to any treatment. TCR V-J signatures able to tell the groups apart were searched for in a discovery cohort of around 95 patients, of whom more than 40 had Graves' ophthalmopathy and roughly 58 had stable Graves' hyperthyroidism. Whether ophthalmopathy could be predicted prospectively was tested in an independent validation cohort made up of about 20 hyperthyroidism patients plus 17 patients who later progressed to ophthalmopathy. The roughly 91 discovery patients were randomly divided into training and test sets at a 7:3 ratio. In addition, the study compared T-cell repertoires in thyroid tissue and in blood from roughly six Graves' hyperthyroidism patients. After sampling, hyperthyroidism patients received methimazole starting at 30 mg daily, and ophthalmopathy patients received high-dose intravenous methylprednisolone. According to the paper, TCR Vbeta CDR3 sequencing was carried out on around 140 peripheral blood samples, which came from fewer than 50 ophthalmopathy, around 74 hyperthyroidism and some 17 progressor patients. The full study reports these points: Most expanded thyroid clonotypes (frequency above 0.001) were also detected in blood, suggesting blood repertoires may reflect thyroid immune responses. During validation, the model predicted progression to ophthalmopathy a median of approximately 6 months ahead of onset, with approximately 70% sensitivity and under 85% specificity. In cross-validation, a model built on a 13 V-J signature told ophthalmopathy apart from stable hyperthyroidism with under 90% sensitivity and around 84% specificity, and in testing the same model reached 80%/75%. No statistical method was used to fix the sample size in advance, and group allocation was not hidden from the investigators.

Including cysteine and phenylalanine, the CDR3 has 15 amino acids. The read is trimmed to its CDR3 DNA, 45 bases read in frame from base 1. Trimming costs V 3 bases and J 1 base, and their ends lie 9 bases apart. The CDR1 and CDR2 encoded by the germline V gene are KGHSH and LQKENI. A patient counted as having stable Graves' hyperthyroidism if no progression to ophthalmopathy occurred over 18 months of follow-up. Hyperthyroidism patients were newly diagnosed, had a disease duration of under 2 months, and were aged 18 to 65 years. The study excluded patients with uncontrolled infections, other autoimmune diseases, pregnancy or lactation. Diagnoses were based on clinical symptoms, serum thyroxine and TRAb, thyroid ultrasound and orbital computed tomography. PBMCs were isolated from approximately 10 ml of fresh peripheral blood by Ficoll-Paque density gradient centrifugation. Trizol reagent was used to extract total RNA, and RNA quality was then checked on an Agilent 2100 Bioanalyzer.

As concerns this clonotype: What antigen it recognizes has not been identified. Per-nucleotide qualities are absent, and no much larger clonotype sits a single base away.

Amplification of TCR beta CDR3 regions was carried out from RNA transcripts. A first-round RT-PCR of the TCR CDR3 used the HTBI primer set with the Qiagen OneStep RT-PCR kit. Libraries were constructed in a second round of multiplex PCR, after which size selection and purification were performed. Paired-end sequencing of the libraries was performed with 100 bp reads on an Illumina HiSeq2000. Per the original workflow: SOAPnuke was used to process the raw data, with reads discarded if the reads contained adapters or uncalled bases, had a mean Phred below 15, or lacked an exact constant-primer or identifier match. High-quality paired reads were merged with COPE v1.2.5, and unique nucleotide sequences were defined as clonotypes. MiTCR v1.1 was used to align the clonotypes against IMGT TRBV, TRBD and TRBJ reference segments. Only V-J combinations with frequency above 0.0001, covering approximately 99% of repertoires, were analysed. The TCS score was defined as the ratio of F50 (clonal expansion) to E x V (chaos), calculated using BLOSUM62-based TCRdist between CDR3 peptides within each V-J. Welch's t-statistics and random forest reduced 514 V-J features to roughly 13, which were used in a naive Bayes classifier (R e1071). The Morisita-Horn index was used to measure how similar the thyroid and blood repertoires were. Through fastp at Q25 and MiXCR, TCRdb rebuilt clones from the public reads, retaining in-frame beta chains. Every CDR3 protein is listed once, alongside the most common genes and DNA of its rows. These V and J calls rely on TCRdb rather than the paper's analysis. In all, the sample holds nearly 750,000 distinct CDR3 sequences, and around 40% of those were seen once. The ten biggest clones cover 31% of the sample.

The TCR comes from a woman aged 35 to 49 with Graves' hyperthyroidism. The sequenced material came from blood. This chain joins TRBV18 to TRBJ2-2; the D gene is perhaps TRBD1, from 5 matching bases. In nucleotides, the sequence is TGTGCCAGCTCACCTAAACAGGAGAACACCGGGGAGCTGTTTTTT. This translates into CASSPKQENTGELFF.